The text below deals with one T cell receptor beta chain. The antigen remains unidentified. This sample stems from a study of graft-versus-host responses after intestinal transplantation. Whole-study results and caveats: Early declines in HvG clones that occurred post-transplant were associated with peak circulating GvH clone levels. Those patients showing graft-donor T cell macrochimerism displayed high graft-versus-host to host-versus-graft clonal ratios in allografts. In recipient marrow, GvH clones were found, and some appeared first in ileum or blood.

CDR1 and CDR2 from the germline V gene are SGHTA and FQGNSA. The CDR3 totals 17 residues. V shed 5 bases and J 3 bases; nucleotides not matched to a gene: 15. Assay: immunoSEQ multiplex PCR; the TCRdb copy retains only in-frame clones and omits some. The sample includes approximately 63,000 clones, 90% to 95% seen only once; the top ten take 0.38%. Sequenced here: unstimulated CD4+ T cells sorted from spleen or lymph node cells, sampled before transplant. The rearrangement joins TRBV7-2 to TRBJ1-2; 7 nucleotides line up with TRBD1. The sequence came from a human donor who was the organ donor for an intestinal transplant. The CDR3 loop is CASSHRDSRLLHYGYTF. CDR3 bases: TGTGCCAGCAGCCACCGGGACAGCCGACTATTACACTATGGCTACACCTTC. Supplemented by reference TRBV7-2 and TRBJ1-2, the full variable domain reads GAGVSQSPSNKVTEKGKDVELRCDPISGHTALYWYRQSLGQGLEFLIYFQGNSAPDKSGLPSDRFSAERTGGSVSTLTIQRTQQEDSAVYLCASSHRDSRLLHYGYTFGSGTRLTVV.